Listed here are 20 T cell receptor beta chains from one sample, sequenced in a study of shared clonotypes between healthy human individuals. Clones were sequenced by immunoSEQ multiplex PCR, and TCRdb holds only the in-frame ones, with some missing. The data hold about 2 million clones, with about 94% observed a single time. Selected positively for CCR7 and CD45RO-negative, naive CD8 cells excluded terminally differentiated effector memory CD45RA+ cells. Sequencing was done on a sample of naive CD8+ T cells sorted from blood. The receptors were gathered from a man aged 18-30 years in good health.

The chain employs TRBV12-5 and TRBJ2-5; D is possibly TRBD1 or TRBD2 (6 bases each). The CDR3 sequence is 17 residues long. Trimming pared 3 bases from V and 1 base from J, leaving 18 bases between. CDR1 and CDR2 (germline): LGHNT, FRNRAP. CDR3 nucleotides: TGTGCTAGTGGTTTCTTCTCCGGGGGCCCGATCCAAGAGACCCAGTACTTC. Amino acid sequence: CASGFFSGGPIQETQYF.

V and J are TRBV5-6 and TRBJ2-7; TRBD1 agrees at 10 bases. Germline lookup yields CDR1 SGHDT and CDR2 YYEEEE. J gave up 3 bases and V 3 bases, and 6 bases lay outside the gene matches. This CDR3 spans 15 amino acids. CDR3 bases: TGTGCCAGCAGCTCCCAGGGACAGGGGTTCTACGAGCAGTACTTC. Encoded protein: CASSSQGQGFYEQYF.

This clone appeared once. The V and J genes are TRBV7-9 and TRBJ2-1; the match to TRBD1 covers 8 bases. J lost 10 bases, V lost 4 bases, and 15 bases had no gene match. The germline CDR1 and CDR2 sequences are SEHNR and FQNEAQ (reference sequence). CDR3 length equals 16 residues. This CDR3 is CASSSSTGDLRWEQFF. As DNA, the CDR3 is TGTGCCAGCAGCTCCTCGACAGGGGACTTAAGATGGGAGCAGTTCTTC.

This chain uses TRBV4-3 with TRBJ2-7; 10 bases match TRBD1. The CDR3 is 18 residues long. Per germline, CDR1 LGHNA and CDR2 YSLEER. The V segment lost 5 bases and the J segment 6 bases; nucleotides outside the gene matches: 19. The CDR3 DNA reads as TGCGCCAGCAGCTCTCACCCGGTGACAGGGGGCGAGATCTCCGAGCAGTACTTC. It encodes CASSSHPVTGGEISEQYF.

The chain is built from TRBV29-1 and TRBJ2-1; maybe TRBD1 (5 bases). Trimming removed 0 bases from V and 7 bases from J, with 7 bases in between. From germline, CDR1 is SQVTM and CDR2 ANQGSEA. This CDR3 region has 12 residues. The CDR3 DNA sequence: TGCAGCGTTGAAGAGAAGGGGAATGAGCAGTTCTTC. It translates to CSVEEKGNEQFF.

Concerning this clone itself: The sample contains more than one DNA sequence encoding this CDR3. The chain recombines TRBV5-4 with TRBJ2-7, with D maybe TRBD2 (7 bases). The CDR3 is 12 residues long. Trimming took off 5 bases at V and 5 bases at J, with 11 bases between the two ends. Germline V gene data show CDR1 as SGHNT and CDR2 as YYREEE (reference sequence). The CDR3 protein is CASSRGGDEQYF. The CDR3 DNA reads as TGTGCCAGCAGTCGAGGGGGGGACGAGCAGTACTTC.

The sample holds one count of this clone. The chain carries TRBV28 and TRBJ2-1; D gene unclear. CDR1 MDHEN and CDR2 SYDVKM come from the germline V gene. V was shortened by 6 bases and J by 2 bases, with 5 bases between the two germline ends. The CDR3 loop spans 12 amino acids. CDR3 sequence reads: CASSEAYNEQFF. The CDR3, as DNA: TGTGCCAGCAGCGAAGCCTACAATGAGCAGTTCTTC.

This clone occurred once. The V gene is TRBV6-1, the J gene TRBJ2-5, with D possibly called TRBD1 or TRBD2 (6 bases each). This CDR3 is 14 amino acids long. Trimming shortened V by 1 base and J by 7 bases, and 13 bases separated the two germline ends. Per the germline V gene, CDR1 is MNHNS and CDR2 is SASEGT. CDR3: CASSEVRGELTQYF. The CDR3 region has the DNA TGTGCCAGCAGTGAAGTTAGGGGGGAGTTGACCCAGTACTTC.

The genes are TRBV6-1 and TRBJ2-7; 8 nucleotides agree with TRBD1. Germline CDR1 is MNHNS and CDR2 is SASEGT. This CDR3 comprises 15 residues. J gave up 9 bases and V 2 bases, and 12 bases lay outside the gene matches. The CDR3 is CASSELVAGGTGQYF. The CDR3 coding sequence is TGTGCCAGCAGTGAATTGGTCGCAGGGGGCACAGGGCAGTACTTC.

The V gene is TRBV5-4, the J gene TRBJ2-7; TRBD2 aligns across 7 bases. The CDR3 has 15 amino acids. V dropped 3 bases and J dropped 7; count of bases not matched to a gene: 13. Germline CDR1 is SGHNT and CDR2 is YYREEE (reference sequence). The CDR3 is CASSSPGLPSREQYF. As DNA, the CDR3 is TGTGCCAGCAGCTCCCCGGGACTACCTTCTCGAGAGCAGTACTTC.

The chain links TRBV7-4 to TRBJ1-1; D gene uncertain. This CDR3 spans 13 amino acids. Germline V gene sequence: CDR1 SGHVT, CDR2 SQSDAQ. V was pared by 5 bases and J by 5 bases, with 12 bases between. The CDR3 DNA is TGTGCCAGCAGCCTCTCCGAGGGAACTGAAGCTTTCTTT. Translated, it gives CASSLSEGTEAFF.

The J gene is TRBJ2-3, the V gene TRBV27; D is uncertain. The germline CDR1 and CDR2 sequences are MNHEY and SMNVEV (reference sequence). Trimming stripped 8 bases from V and 1 base from J, with 10 bases between. The CDR3 contains 13 residues. The CDR3 DNA follows: TGTGCCAGCGGTTATGACGGCACAGATACGCAGTATTTT. Protein: CASGYDGTDTQYF.

The chain combines TRBV5-4 with TRBJ2-5; no reliable D call. V dropped 2 bases and J dropped 3 bases, with 8 bases sitting between them. Looked up from germline, CDR1 is SGHNT and CDR2 is YYREEE (reference sequence). This CDR3 has 13 amino acids. CDR3 sequence (DNA): TGTGCCAGCAGCTTCGGGCTAGAAGAGACCCAGTACTTC. The encoded protein is CASSFGLEETQYF.

This clone was detected once. V gene TRBV11-2 combines with J gene TRBJ2-1; D possibly matches TRBD1 or TRBD2 (5 bases each). V lost 5 bases and J lost 3, with 11 bases in between. This CDR3 has 14 residues. CDR1 is SGHAT, CDR2 FQNNGV, per germline. CDR3 amino acids: CASSRDQYYNEQFF. The CDR3 nucleotides are TGTGCCAGCAGCCGGGACCAGTACTACAATGAGCAGTTCTTC.

The rearrangement joins TRBV19 to TRBJ2-7; the D is unclear. This CDR3 has 14 residues. V was shortened by 4 bases and J by 3 bases, with 13 bases between the two germline ends. Germline V gives CDR1 LNHDA, CDR2 SQIVND (reference sequence). CDR3 amino acids: CASSTEDRFYEQYF. DNA of the CDR3: TGTGCCAGTAGTACCGAGGACCGCTTCTACGAGCAGTACTTC. The full variable domain, with the rest looked up from reference TRBV19 and TRBJ2-7, is DGGITQSPKYLFRKEGQNVTLSCEQNLNHDAMYWYRQDPGQGLRLIYYSQIVNDFQKGDIAEGYSVSREKKESFPLTVTSAQKNPTAFYLCASSTEDRFYEQYFGPGTRLTVT.

Of note for this clone: Different DNA sequences within this sample yield the same CDR3. This chain joins TRBV5-6 and TRBJ1-6, with D hard to call. This CDR3 is 12 amino acids long. Germline V gives CDR1 SGHDT, CDR2 YYEEEE. Between the trimmed V and J ends, which lost 4 bases and 10 bases, there was a span of 9 bases. The CDR3 is CASSLPASPLHF. The CDR3 region has the DNA TGTGCCAGCAGCCTACCGGCGTCACCCCTCCACTTT.

This chain connects TRBV13 to TRBJ2-7, with 7 bases aligning to TRBD2. The CDR3 sequence is 14 residues long. V shed 1 base, J shed 9 bases, and the junction held 9 bases outside the gene matches. CDR1 PRHDT and CDR2 FYEKMQ come from the germline V gene (reference sequence). This chain's CDR3 is CASSLALAEGVQYF. CDR3 nucleotide sequence: TGTGCCAGCAGCTTAGCGCTAGCGGAAGGGGTGCAGTACTTC.

The chain employs TRBV27 and TRBJ2-7; TRBD2 agrees at 9 bases. Trimming removed 7 bases from V and 7 bases from J; junction bases left unmatched: 17. Germline loops: CDR1 MNHEY, CDR2 SMNVEV (reference sequence). The CDR3 extends over 16 amino acids. The DNA for the CDR3 is TGTGCCAGCACTTCCCTCTCTGGCGGGAGGGCCGGTGAGCAGTACTTC. Its translation: CASTSLSGGRAGEQYF.

V and J are TRBV2 and TRBJ2-7; D remains unclear. The CDR3 sequence is 14 residues long. Germline CDR1 and CDR2: SNHLY and FYNNEI. Trimming removed 1 base from V and 3 bases from J, with 10 bases in between. The CDR3 DNA is TGTGCCAGCAGTGAAGGGGTCCAAAACTACGAGCAGTACTTC. Its protein is CASSEGVQNYEQYF.

The chain is built from TRBV7-8 and TRBJ2-7; possible D gene TRBD1, 7 bases. The CDR3 sequence is 14 residues long. From germline, CDR1 is SGHVS and CDR2 FQNEAQ. V lost 2 bases and J lost 7, with 15 bases in between. This chain's CDR3 is CASSLFGPGGEQYF. The CDR3 DNA follows: TGTGCCAGCAGCTTATTCGGACCAGGGGGGGAGCAGTACTTC.